The rows below give T cell receptor beta chains drawn from one sample of a study of blood T cells in healthy people across ages. TCRdb analysed the 5' RACE reads with MiXCR anew, one entry per CDR3 protein. The table includes 650,000 to 700,000 distinct CDR3 sequences, 32% detected once. Sequencing input: blood. These receptors came from a woman of 80 years or more in good health. Each CDR3 is given with its conserved first and last residue. A D gene is named only where the DNA matches it firmly. Size values are once, few and many counts, or a class for expanded clones, and some rows have none.

>18|medium-sized|TRBJ2-1|.|TRBV20-1
TGCAGTGCTAGAGGCGCGGGGAGGGGACAGAGCTCCTACAATGAGCAGTTCTTC
CSARGAGRGQSSYNEQFF
>11|many|TRBJ2-7|.|TRBV20-1
TGCAGTGCGACTACGTTGGGCGAGCAGTACTTC
CSATTLGEQYF
>16|many|TRBJ2-3|TRBD2|TRBV6-5
TGTGCCAGCAGTTACGTGCTAGCGGGGGGGCCGGATACGCAGTATTTT
CASSYVLAGGPDTQYF
>15|.|TRBJ1-1|TRBD1|TRBV5-5
TGCGCCAGCAGCCTCTCCGGGACAGGGTACACTGAAGCTTTCTTT
CASSLSGTGYTEAFF
>14|.|TRBJ1-6|.|TRBV19
TGTGCCAGTACCTCGCAGGAAGGAAGATCACCCCTCCACTTT
CASTSQEGRSPLHF
>14|few|TRBJ2-7|TRBD1|TRBV28
TGTGCCAGCAGTTGGAATAGGGGGCTAGGCGAGCAGTACTTC
CASSWNRGLGEQYF
>16|many|TRBJ2-1|.|TRBV18
TGTGCCAGCTCACCACTGACTGCACCCTCCTACAATGAGCAGTTCTTC
CASSPLTAPSYNEQFF
>16|once|TRBJ2-2|.|TRBV20-1
TGCAGTGCTAGAGATCCAGGGCAGGGTGGCACCGGGGAGCTGTTTTTT
CSARDPGQGGTGELFF
>16|.|TRBJ2-1|TRBD2|TRBV7-6
TGTGCCAGCAGCTTCCAAGCGGGGGGGTCGGGGAATGAGCAGTTCTTC
CASSFQAGGSGNEQFF
>14|.|TRBJ1-6|TRBD1|TRBV6-1
TGTGCCAGCAGTACCGGGACAGCTACGGGAGAGCACCACTTT
CASSTGTATGEHHF
>13|many|TRBJ1-5|.|TRBV6-2/TRBV6-3
TGTGCCAGCAGTTACCTGGAGTTTCAGCCCCAGCATTTT
CASSYLEFQPQHF
>15|few|TRBJ2-1|.|TRBV5-1
TGCGCCAGCAGCTTGGAAGCGGCGCCCTACAATGAGCAGTTCTTC
CASSLEAAPYNEQFF
>16|.|TRBJ1-5|.|TRBV20-1
TGCAGTGCTAGAGACTCGGCCCGGGCTCAAAATCAGCCCCAGCATTTT
CSARDSARAQNQPQHF
>14|many|TRBJ1-1|.|TRBV7-9
TGTGCCAGCAGCCCCGCGGCAGGGCACACTGAAGCTTTCTTT
CASSPAAGHTEAFF
>14|few|TRBJ2-4|.|TRBV19
TGTGCCAGTAGGAACAGGGAGGGCAAAAACATTCAGTACTTC
CASRNREGKNIQYF
>12|.|TRBJ2-1|.|TRBV7-3
TGTGCCAGCAGCTTCATTGGACAAGAGCAGTTCTTC
CASSFIGQEQFF
>15|few|TRBJ2-5|.|TRBV28
TGTGCCAGCAGTTTATGGGGACCTTCGGGAGAGACCCAGTACTTC
CASSLWGPSGETQYF
>16|many|TRBJ2-7|.|TRBV18
TGTGCCAGCTCACCTAGGGCTATTGGGGACTCGTACGAGCAGTACTTC
CASSPRAIGDSYEQYF
>14|many|TRBJ1-1|TRBD1|TRBV12-3/TRBV12-4
TGTGCCAGCATCCCGGGACAGGGGAACACTGAAGCTTTCTTT
CASIPGQGNTEAFF
>14|many|TRBJ2-7|.|TRBV5-1
TGCGCCAGCAGCCTGCGGGACAAAGGCTACGAGCAGTACTTC
CASSLRDKGYEQYF
>18|many|TRBJ1-4|TRBD1|TRBV25-1
TGTGCCAGCAGGGAGAACAGGGGGCTCGGGGGAACTAATGAAAAACTGTTTTTT
CASRENRGLGGTNEKLFF
>14|many|TRBJ2-5|.|TRBV5-5
TGTGCCAGCAGCCGGGGGTTGGGGTCAGAGACCCAGTACTTC
CASSRGLGSETQYF
>14|many|TRBJ2-3|TRBD2|TRBV10-3
TGTGCCATCAGAGAGGGACTAGCGGCAGATACGCAGTATTTT
CAIREGLAADTQYF
>14|many|TRBJ1-2|.|TRBV6-5
TGTGCCAGCAGTAACATGGGACTGACATATGGCTACACCTTC
CASSNMGLTYGYTF
>15|once|TRBJ2-1|TRBD1|TRBV29-1
TGCAGCGTTAAGACAGGGCGAGGATCCTACAATGAGCAGTTCTTC
CSVKTGRGSYNEQFF
>14|.|TRBJ2-5|.|TRBV9
TGTGCCAGCAGCGTAGCGGCAGGGCCGGGTGAGCAGTACTTC
CASSVAAGPGEQYF
>13|few|TRBJ1-3|.|TRBV29-1
TGCAGCGTAGGACCCTACTCTGGAAACACCATATATTTT
CSVGPYSGNTIYF
>13|once|TRBJ2-1|.|TRBV2
TGTGCCAGCAAGACTACAGCGGGCAATGAGCAGTTCTTC
CASKTTAGNEQFF
>15|.|TRBJ1-1|.|TRBV7-9
TGTGCCAGCAGTTCGTCTACAGGGATCAACACTGAAGCTTTCTTT
CASSSSTGINTEAFF
>18|many|TRBJ1-6|.|TRBV27
TGTGCCAGCAGTTTAAGGGTGCCCGGACTACCGGGGGGTTCACCCCTCCACTTT
CASSLRVPGLPGGSPLHF
>13|.|TRBJ2-3|TRBD2|TRBV20-1
TGCAGTGCTAGTCTGTCTAGCGGAGATACGCAGTATTTT
CSASLSSGDTQYF
>16|many|TRBJ2-1|.|TRBV5-6
TGTGCCAGCAGCTTGGACGGGGGCATCCGGTACAATGAGCAGTTCTTC
CASSLDGGIRYNEQFF
>14|.|TRBJ2-2|.|TRBV19
TGTGCCAGTAGTACCGGACCGAACACCGGGGAGCTGTTTTTT
CASSTGPNTGELFF
>15|.|TRBJ2-1|.|TRBV30
TGTGCCTGGAGTAATCTAGGGGGATCCTACAATGAGCAGTTCTTC
CAWSNLGGSYNEQFF
>16|.|TRBJ2-5|.|TRBV5-1
TGCGCCAGCAGCTGGGATGCAGCGGGCGTGCAAGAGACCCAGTACTTC
CASSWDAAGVQETQYF
>15|.|TRBJ2-1|TRBD1|TRBV9
TGTGCCAGCAGCGCCCGGGACAGCCTACGACATGAGCAGTTCTTC
CASSARDSLRHEQFF
>16|many|TRBJ1-5|.|TRBV4-2
TGTGCCAGCAGCCAAGATCGCGGTTTAGGTAATCAGCCCCAGCATTTT
CASSQDRGLGNQPQHF
>15|few|TRBJ1-6|.|TRBV27
TGTGCCAGCAGTTTAATTCCCCGGACTAATTCACCCCTCCACTTT
CASSLIPRTNSPLHF
>16|.|TRBJ2-1|TRBD2|TRBV7-9
TGTGCCAGCAGCTTTGTACCGGGACTAGACGGACCCGAGCAGTTCTTC
CASSFVPGLDGPEQFF
>18|many|TRBJ2-6|.|TRBV10-3
TGTGCCATCAGTGAGAACAGCGGTGGCCCTTCTGGGGCCAACGTCCTGACTTTC
CAISENSGGPSGANVLTF
>16|.|TRBJ2-3|TRBD2|TRBV10-3
TGTGCCATCAGTGAAGGGCTAGCGGGAGGCCTGGCAACGCAGTATTTT
CAISEGLAGGLATQYF
>15|many|TRBJ2-7|TRBD1|TRBV7-9
TGTGCCAGCAGCCACATGGGACAGGCCTCCTACGAGCAGTACTTC
CASSHMGQASYEQYF
>15|.|TRBJ2-1|TRBD2|TRBV2
TGTGCCAGCCGGTGGGGCGGGGGGGACTCCTACGAGCAGTTCTTC
CASRWGGGDSYEQFF
>16|.|TRBJ2-6|.|TRBV4-3
TGCGCCAGCAGCCGGCAGGGGCGATCTGGGGCCAACGTCCTGACTTTC
CASSRQGRSGANVLTF
>12|many|TRBJ2-2|.|TRBV7-6
TGTGCCAGCAGCTTACTAACCGGGGAGCTGTTTTTT
CASSLLTGELFF
>11|many|TRBJ2-7|.|TRBV11-2
TGTGCCAGCAGCGCGGTCTACGAGCAGTACTTC
CASSAVYEQYF
>15|.|TRBJ2-1|.|TRBV4-1
TGCGCCAGCAGCCAAGTTACAAGTCAAGGGAATGAGCAGTTCTTC
CASSQVTSQGNEQFF
>16|.|TRBJ2-7|.|TRBV9
TGTGCCAGCAGCGTAGAAGGGTCCCCACGGGGCAATGAGCAGTACTTC
CASSVEGSPRGNEQYF
>15|.|TRBJ1-1|TRBD1|TRBV6-1
TGTGCCAGCACCTCAAATCGGGCAGGGGGCACTGAAGCTTTCTTT
CASTSNRAGGTEAFF
>17|many|TRBJ2-1|TRBD2|TRBV6-1
TGTGCCAGCAGTGGGACTAGCGGGGGGCTCGCAAGGAATGAGCAGTTCTTC
CASSGTSGGLARNEQFF
>15|many|TRBJ2-3|.|TRBV6-5
TGTGCCAGCAGTTACGTCAGGGTGGATCCCGATACGCAGTATTTT
CASSYVRVDPDTQYF
>18|few|TRBJ2-3|TRBD2|TRBV9
TGTGCCAGCAGCGTAGAGGTCCTTGGCGGGGGGGCCACAGATACGCAGTATTTT
CASSVEVLGGGATDTQYF
>15|many|TRBJ2-7|.|TRBV7-2
TGTGCCAGCAGCTTAGCGCACGGACCGAGCTACGAGCAGTACTTC
CASSLAHGPSYEQYF
>13|.|TRBJ2-1|TRBD1|TRBV30
TGTGCCCACAAGGGGGCCCTCGCCGGTGAGCAGTTCTTC
CAHKGALAGEQFF
>17|.|TRBJ1-6|.|TRBV7-2
TGTGCCAGCAGCTTTGGAGGCGGGGGGTGGGGTAATTCACCCCTCCACTTT
CASSFGGGGWGNSPLHF
>16|.|TRBJ2-2|TRBD2|TRBV6-6
TGTGCCAGCACCCGAACGGGAGGGGGGAACACCGGGGAGCTGTTTTTT
CASTRTGGGNTGELFF
>16|.|TRBJ2-1|TRBD1|TRBV20-1
TGCAGTGCTCCTAGGGGGGGGACAGGGAGTTACAATGAGCAGTTCTTC
CSAPRGGTGSYNEQFF